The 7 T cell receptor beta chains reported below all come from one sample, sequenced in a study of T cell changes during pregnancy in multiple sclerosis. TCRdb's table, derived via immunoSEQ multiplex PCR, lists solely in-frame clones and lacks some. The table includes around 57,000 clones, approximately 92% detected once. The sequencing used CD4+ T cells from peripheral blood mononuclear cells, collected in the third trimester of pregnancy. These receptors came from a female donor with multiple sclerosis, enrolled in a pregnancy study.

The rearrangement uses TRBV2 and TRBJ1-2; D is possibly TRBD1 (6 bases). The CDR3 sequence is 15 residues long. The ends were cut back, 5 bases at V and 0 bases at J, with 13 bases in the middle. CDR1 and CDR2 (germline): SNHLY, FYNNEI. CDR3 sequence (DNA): TGTGCCAGCAGTAGGGGACACCCCTCTAACTATGGCTACACCTTC. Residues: CASSRGHPSNYGYTF.

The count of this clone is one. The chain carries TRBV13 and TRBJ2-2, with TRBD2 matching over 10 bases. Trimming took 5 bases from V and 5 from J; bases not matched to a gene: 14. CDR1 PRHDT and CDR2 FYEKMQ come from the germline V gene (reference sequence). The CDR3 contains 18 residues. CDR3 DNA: TGTGCCAGCAGCCCTTCTCTGGCTAGCGGGAGCAAGACCGGGGAGCTGTTTTTT. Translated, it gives CASSPSLASGSKTGELFF.

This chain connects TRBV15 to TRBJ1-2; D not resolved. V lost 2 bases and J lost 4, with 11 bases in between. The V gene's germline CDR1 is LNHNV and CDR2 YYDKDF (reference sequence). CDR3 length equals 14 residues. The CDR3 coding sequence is TGTGCCACCAGCAGACCGACAACTGGCTATGGCTACACCTTC. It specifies CATSRPTTGYGYTF.

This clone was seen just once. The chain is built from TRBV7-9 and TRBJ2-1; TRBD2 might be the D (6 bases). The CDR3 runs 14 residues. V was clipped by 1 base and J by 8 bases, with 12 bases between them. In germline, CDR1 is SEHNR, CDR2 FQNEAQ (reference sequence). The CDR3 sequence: CASSLVGSIDEQFF. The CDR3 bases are TGTGCCAGCAGCTTAGTCGGGAGTATCGATGAGCAGTTCTTC.

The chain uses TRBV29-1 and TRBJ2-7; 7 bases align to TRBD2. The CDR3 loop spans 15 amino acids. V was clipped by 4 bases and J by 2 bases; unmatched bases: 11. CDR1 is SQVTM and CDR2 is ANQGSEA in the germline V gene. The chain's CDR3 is CSVGIGRGRAYEQYF. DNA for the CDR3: TGCAGCGTTGGGATCGGTCGGGGGAGGGCCTACGAGCAGTACTTC.

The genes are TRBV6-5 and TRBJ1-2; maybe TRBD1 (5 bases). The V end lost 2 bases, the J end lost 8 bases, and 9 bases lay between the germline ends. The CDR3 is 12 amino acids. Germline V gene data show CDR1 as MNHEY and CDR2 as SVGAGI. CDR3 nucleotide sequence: TGTGCCAGCAGTTACCCAGGGAAGGGCTACACCTTC. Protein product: CASSYPGKGYTF.

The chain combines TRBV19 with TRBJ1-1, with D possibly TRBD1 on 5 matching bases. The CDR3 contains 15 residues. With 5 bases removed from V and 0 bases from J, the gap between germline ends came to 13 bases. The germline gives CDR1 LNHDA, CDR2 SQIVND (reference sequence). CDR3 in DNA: TGTGCCAGTAGTGGAAAGGGGATAATGAACACTGAAGCTTTCTTT. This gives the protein CASSGKGIMNTEAFF.